These T cell receptor beta chains were read from a single sample in a study of radiotherapy plus CTLA-4 blockade in lung cancer. The assay was immunoSEQ multiplex PCR, and TCRdb's table has in-frame clones only and misses some. The data show tens of thousands of clones, approximately 86% seen once. Sequencing was performed on peripheral blood, taken from a patient treated with radiotherapy plus ipilimumab. The receptors stem from a human donor with non-small cell lung cancer whose response to radiotherapy plus ipilimumab could not be evaluated. CDR3s include the opening cysteine and the closing phenylalanine or tryptophan. The D gene is left open where the match is weak. Some rows have no size entry. The others give once, few or many, or a class for an expanded clone.

d_call,j_call,clone_size,v_call,cdr3_aa,cdr3_nt
TRBD2,TRBJ2-1,few,TRBV6-1,CASSEEVAGGNEQFF,TGTGCCAGCAGTGAAGAGGTAGCGGGAGGCAATGAGCAGTTCTTC
TRBD1,TRBJ2-2,.,TRBV28,CASSLRVGGFSGELFF,TGTGCCAGCAGCCTCCGAGTAGGGGGCTTTTCCGGGGAGCTGTTTTTT
TRBD1,TRBJ1-1,once,TRBV15,CATSKDRGAMNTEAFF,TGTGCCACCAGCAAAGACAGGGGTGCCATGAACACTGAAGCTTTCTTT
TRBD1,TRBJ1-2,.,TRBV28,CASSTGQINYGYTF,TGTGCCAGCAGTACGGGACAGATTAACTATGGCTACACCTTC
TRBD1,TRBJ2-5,.,TRBV7-9,CASSNLRDRGQETQYF,TGTGCCAGCAGCAACCTCCGGGACAGGGGGCAAGAGACCCAGTACTTC
TRBD2,TRBJ2-7,.,TRBV28,CASSSRWFRAGGFPYEQYF,TGTGCCAGCAGTTCACGTTGGTTCAGGGCGGGGGGTTTTCCCTACGAGCAGTACTTC
TRBD1,TRBJ1-5,.,TRBV28,CASSSAGTGYQPQHF,TGTGCCAGCAGTTCGGCCGGGACAGGGTATCAGCCCCAGCATTTT
TRBD2,TRBJ2-5,.,TRBV11-3,CASSLASGSHQQYF,TGTGCCAGCAGCTTAGCTAGCGGGAGCCACCAGCAGTACTTC
.,TRBJ2-7,.,TRBV6-1,CASSENPGARLYEQYF,TGTGCCAGCAGTGAAAACCCAGGGGCCCGTTTATACGAGCAGTACTTC
.,TRBJ2-4,.,TRBV2,CASSVISLGAKNIQYF,TGTGCCAGCAGTGTGATCTCCCTCGGGGCCAAAAACATTCAGTACTTC
.,TRBJ2-3,.,TRBV9,CASRRLGGRYTDTQYF,TGTGCCAGCAGGCGACTCGGGGGTCGTTATACAGATACGCAGTATTTT
TRBD1,TRBJ1-1,.,TRBV11-2,CASSLGTGLNTEAFF,TGTGCCAGCAGCTTAGGGACAGGATTGAACACTGAAGCTTTCTTT
TRBD1,TRBJ1-3,.,TRBV6-5,CASSGTGPGGNTIYF,TGTGCCAGCAGCGGGACAGGCCCGGGAGGAAACACCATATATTTT
TRBD1,TRBJ2-2,.,TRBV19,CASSMGQGAGELFF,TGTGCCAGTAGTATGGGACAGGGGGCCGGGGAGCTGTTTTTT
.,TRBJ2-5,.,TRBV18,CASSPSEFQETQYF,TGTGCCAGCTCACCATCCGAGTTCCAAGAGACCCAGTACTTC
TRBD1,TRBJ2-7,.,TRBV23-1,CASSQSFLGDRGLYEQYF,TGCGCCAGCAGTCAATCCTTTCTGGGGGACAGGGGGCTCTACGAGCAGTACTTC
TRBD1,TRBJ2-4,.,TRBV10-3,CAISNRDRGEADIQYF,TGTGCCATCAGTAACCGGGACAGGGGGGAGGCGGACATTCAGTACTTC
.,TRBJ1-3,.,TRBV11-2,CASSSVGSPLEYTIYF,TGTGCCAGCAGCTCCGTTGGGAGTCCCTTGGAGTACACCATATATTTT
TRBD1,TRBJ1-6,few,TRBV6-6,CASSPGGTGSPLHF,TGTGCCAGCAGTCCAGGGGGGACAGGATCACCCCTCCACTTT
TRBD2,TRBJ2-3,.,TRBV5-4,CASSSGRALDTQYF,TGTGCCAGCAGCTCCGGGAGGGCCTTAGATACGCAGTATTTT
TRBD1,TRBJ2-7,once,TRBV10-2,CASRGDSYEQYF,TGCGCCAGCAGAGGGGACAGCTACGAGCAGTACTTC
.,TRBJ1-2,.,TRBV2,CASSERTGRGYGYTF,TGTGCCAGCAGTGAAAGAACCGGGCGGGGCTATGGCTACACCTTC
.,TRBJ2-5,.,TRBV27,CASSPDPAGQETQYF,TGTGCCAGCAGTCCCGACCCGGCGGGCCAAGAGACCCAGTACTTC
.,TRBJ1-1,.,TRBV28,CASSYSNSPEAFF,TGTGCCAGCAGCTACAGTAATTCTCCTGAAGCTTTCTTT
.,TRBJ1-3,.,TRBV2,CAGFPDSNTGNTIYF,TGTGCCGGATTCCCGGACAGTAATACTGGAAACACCATATATTTT
TRBD2,TRBJ2-1,.,TRBV4-3,CASSQDPGWGGNEQFF,TGCGCCAGCAGCCAAGATCCAGGGTGGGGGGGCAATGAGCAGTTCTTC
TRBD1,TRBJ1-5,once,TRBV28,CASSRTGDNQPQHF,TGTGCCAGCAGTCGGACAGGGGATAATCAGCCCCAGCATTTT
TRBD1,TRBJ1-5,.,TRBV18,CASSRGTGNSNQPQHF,TGTGCCAGCTCTCGAGGGACAGGGAATAGCAATCAGCCCCAGCATTTT
TRBD2,TRBJ2-7,.,TRBV27,CASSRPLAGGNEQYF,TGTGCCAGCAGTAGGCCACTAGCGGGTGGAAACGAGCAGTACTTC
.,TRBJ2-3,once,TRBV7-9,CASAVGGRATDTQYF,TGTGCCAGCGCTGTCGGGGGGCGGGCCACAGATACGCAGTATTTT
TRBD2,TRBJ2-7,.,TRBV11-2,CASRTTSGRIPRLYF,TGTGCCAGCAGGACCACTAGCGGGAGGATTCCCCGTCTGTACTTC
TRBD1,TRBJ1-3,.,TRBV27,CASSLKTPGQLSGNTIYF,TGTGCCAGCAGTCTTAAGACCCCGGGACAGCTCTCTGGAAACACCATATATTTT
TRBD2,TRBJ2-7,.,TRBV6-1,CASSAQGGMYEQYF,TGTGCCAGCAGTGCCCAGGGAGGGATGTACGAGCAGTACTTC
.,TRBJ1-4,.,TRBV5-1,CASSLSGVNEKLFF,TGCGCCAGCAGCTTGTCCGGGGTGAATGAAAAACTGTTTTTT
TRBD1,TRBJ1-6,.,TRBV11-2,CASSLAPGQGRDNSPLHF,TGTGCCAGCAGCTTAGCCCCAGGACAGGGGAGGGACAATTCACCCCTCCACTTT
TRBD1,TRBJ1-2,.,TRBV28,CASSRGQNYGYTF,TGTGCCAGCAGCCGGGGACAGAACTATGGCTACACCTTC
.,TRBJ2-1,.,TRBV9,CASSVGVDLYYEQFF,TGTGCCAGCAGCGTAGGCGTAGATCTTTATTATGAGCAGTTCTTC
.,TRBJ1-4,few,TRBV5-6,CASSLGQKDEKLFF,TGTGCCAGCAGCTTGGGACAGAAGGATGAAAAACTGTTTTTT
TRBD1,TRBJ1-6,.,TRBV6-1,CASSLDRVNNSPLHF,TGTGCCAGCAGCCTGGACAGGGTCAACAATTCACCCCTCCACTTT
TRBD1,TRBJ1-2,.,TRBV28,CASNTGQEGYTF,TGTGCCAGCAACACCGGACAGGAGGGCTACACCTTC
.,TRBJ2-7,once,TRBV27,CASSLLATERRIDEQYF,TGTGCCAGCAGTTTACTAGCGACAGAGCGTCGAATCGACGAGCAGTACTTC
TRBD1,TRBJ1-4,.,TRBV4-1,CASSQEVGQVNEKLFF,TGCGCCAGCAGCCAAGAAGTGGGACAGGTTAATGAAAAACTGTTTTTT
TRBD2,TRBJ2-3,.,TRBV5-4,CASTLTGGPTDTQYF,TGTGCCAGTACCCTAACGGGGGGGCCGACAGATACGCAGTATTTT
.,TRBJ2-7,.,TRBV28,CASKGTLDEQYF,TGTGCCAGCAAGGGGACACTTGACGAGCAGTACTTC
.,TRBJ2-3,.,TRBV29-1,CSASGGGGQPDTQYF,TGCAGCGCCTCGGGGGGTGGGGGGCAGCCAGATACGCAGTATTTT
TRBD1,TRBJ1-3,.,TRBV9,CASSAGTGWISGNTIYF,TGTGCCAGCAGCGCGGGGACAGGGTGGATCTCTGGAAATACCATATATTTT
TRBD2,TRBJ2-5,.,TRBV7-3,CASSLDGTTLPGAQYF,TGTGCCAGCAGCTTAGACGGGACTACACTCCCGGGGGCCCAGTACTTC
TRBD1,TRBJ1-5,.,TRBV2,CASSEAGDRVHQPQHF,TGTGCCAGCAGTGAAGCGGGGGACAGGGTTCACCAGCCCCAGCATTTT
.,TRBJ1-5,few,TRBV5-6,CASSQTGRDNQPQHF,TGTGCCAGCAGCCAGACCGGCAGGGACAATCAGCCCCAGCATTTT
TRBD1,TRBJ1-1,.,TRBV27,CASSSGQENTEAFF,TGTGCCAGCAGTTCGGGACAGGAGAACACTGAAGCTTTCTTT
.,TRBJ1-2,few,TRBV4-3,CASSQGAYYGYTF,TGCGCCAGCAGCCAGGGGGCTTACTATGGCTACACCTTC
TRBD2,TRBJ2-5,.,TRBV7-2,CASTQSRPTGGRETQYF,TGTGCCAGCACCCAATCACGCCCAACGGGGGGAAGAGAGACCCAGTACTTC
.,TRBJ2-1,once,TRBV7-9,CASSLASSYNEQFF,TGTGCCAGCAGCTTAGCGAGCTCCTACAATGAGCAGTTCTTC
TRBD1,TRBJ2-7,once,TRBV7-9,CASSPPGQSYEQYF,TGTGCCAGCAGCCCTCCGGGACAGAGCTACGAGCAGTACTTC
.,TRBJ2-3,once,TRBV6-5,CASSPSRDPPDTQYF,TGTGCCAGCAGTCCCAGCCGGGATCCTCCAGATACGCAGTATTTT
.,TRBJ1-2,.,TRBV6-1,CASSEILMVQGGGYGYTF,TGTGCCAGCAGTGAAATATTGATGGTGCAGGGCGGTGGCTATGGCTACACCTTC
TRBD1,TRBJ1-2,.,TRBV10-3,CAIRPDRGYYGYTF,TGTGCCATCAGGCCTGACAGGGGGTACTATGGCTACACCTTC